This T cell receptor beta chain was captured by sequencing in a study of shared clonotypes between healthy human individuals. Study information: Three men and a couple of women, aged 18 to 49, were donors. Notes on the study in general: The study drew on few donors, limiting represented genetic and exposure-history diversity.

CDR1 and CDR2 from the germline V gene are WSHSY and SAAADI. V was cut by 5 bases and J by 7 bases, with 11 bases left in between. CDR3 length: 12 residues. Concerning this clone: Its target is not known.

Study processing details: Owing to the provision of junction-only sequences devoid of quality scores by immunoSEQ, filtering differed. The data were produced by immunoSEQ multiplex PCR, yet TCRdb's version contains in-frame clones alone and is incomplete. V and J calls and clone size are as listed in that table; D and trimming were resolved from the DNA. Seen here are some 980,000 clones, around 80% observed once, and the top ten hold around 1.4%. The source is a man younger than 35 in good health. Sample: memory CD4+ T cells sorted from blood. Subset defined: CD45RA-negative fraction. The chain couples TRBV10-2 to TRBJ1-1; perhaps TRBD1 as D (5 bases). The CDR3 spells CASSHPQGEAFF. The CDR3, as DNA: TGCGCCAGCAGTCACCCCCAGGGTGAAGCTTTCTTT.